This T cell receptor beta chain came from a study of ipilimumab plus nivolumab after autologous stem cell transplantation. Patients got ipilimumab 1 mg/kg beginning 14 to 28 days post-transplant. The CDR3 is 16 residues long. V was pared by 0 bases and J by 1 base, with 12 bases between. Germline CDR1 is KGHSH and CDR2 is LQKENI. TCRdb's copy holds only in-frame clones and misses some; the assay was immunoSEQ multiplex PCR. The sample lists about 3,500 clones, about 91% occurring once. The receptor comes from a male donor with multiple myeloma. V gene TRBV18 combines with J gene TRBJ2-5; D not resolved. The sequencing here drew on PBMCs, taken in a trial of ipilimumab plus nivolumab as post-transplant consolidation. CDR3 residues: CASSPPGSIAQETQYF. As DNA, the CDR3 is TGTGCCAGCTCACCACCGGGCAGTATTGCCCAAGAGACCCAGTACTTC.